The T cell receptor (beta chain) under discussion was sequenced for a study of cytomegalovirus exposure and HLA in healthy donors. PCR used 60 Vbeta primers and 13 Jbeta primers. Sequenced by immunoSEQ multiplex PCR; TCRdb stores in-frame clones only, minus some. The sample records some 130,000 clones, over 75% being singletons. V was pared by 0 bases and J by 2 bases, with 7 bases between. This CDR3 is built from 15 residues. Per the germline V gene, CDR1 is LNHNV and CDR2 is YYDKDF (reference sequence). This TCR was recovered from a male donor in good health and CMV-seropositive. J is TRBJ2-2 and V is TRBV15; D gene unclear. The sequencing sample was made of PBMCs. CDR3 in amino acids: CATSRDKLNTGELFF. The CDR3 DNA reads TGTGCCACCAGCAGAGACAAACTAAACACCGGGGAGCTGTTTTTT.